This TCR beta chain was retrieved from a study of blood T cell repertoires in COVID-19. In the study overall: Researchers got acute and convalescent COVID-19 samples from the United States, Italy and Spain. PBMCs, B-cell-depleted T cells, or T cells provided the cDNA or gDNA that made up the material.

How the authors handled the data: Quantification of nucleated cells was approximated via reference gene primer amplification. TCRdb's table, derived via immunoSEQ multiplex PCR, lists solely in-frame clones and lacks some. That table is the source of V, J and clone size, and D and trimming were worked out from the DNA. The sample holds about 180,000 clones; less than 85% are singletons and the top ten take about 10%. In germline, CDR1 is KGHSH, CDR2 LQKENI. Germline trimming cut 3 bases from V and 7 bases from J; bases unmatched to any gene: 6. The CDR3 covers 15 residues. Sequencing input: peripheral blood. The source of this sequence is a woman older than 75 with active or convalescent COVID-19. V usage is TRBV18 and J usage is TRBJ1-5; 10 nucleotides match TRBD1. The CDR3: CASSPAGTGEQPQHF. The CDR3 DNA sequence: TGTGCCAGCTCACCCGCCGGGACAGGGGAGCAGCCCCAGCATTTT.